This T cell receptor beta chain was recovered during a study of cytomegalovirus exposure and HLA in healthy donors. The overall study: The same platform was used for the 100 to 150 validation repertoires and the approximately 670 first-cohort repertoires, a later analysis reported. Regarding the study as a whole: There were under 200 TCR beta chains listed as cytomegalovirus-associated.

About this clone itself: Its cognate antigen is unknown.

Donors came from a validation cohort of 90 to 150 subjects, distinct from the first 666-subject cohort. Only in-frame clones appear in the TCRdb table, and some are missing; sequencing was by immunoSEQ multiplex PCR. The repertoire holds some 48,000 clones, 88% seen once, with about 7% in the top ten. The V end was cut by 0 bases, the J end by 3 bases, with 7 bases between. Germline CDR1 SGHRS, CDR2 YFSETQ. CDR3 length equals 14 residues. The sample was PBMCs. The chain links TRBV5-1 to TRBJ1-5; no definite D call. The TCR was taken from a woman between 25 and 40 years old in good health and CMV-seronegative. The CDR3 here is CASSLEAPNQPQHF. The CDR3 nucleotides read TGCGCCAGCAGCTTGGAAGCTCCCAATCAGCCCCAGCATTTT.